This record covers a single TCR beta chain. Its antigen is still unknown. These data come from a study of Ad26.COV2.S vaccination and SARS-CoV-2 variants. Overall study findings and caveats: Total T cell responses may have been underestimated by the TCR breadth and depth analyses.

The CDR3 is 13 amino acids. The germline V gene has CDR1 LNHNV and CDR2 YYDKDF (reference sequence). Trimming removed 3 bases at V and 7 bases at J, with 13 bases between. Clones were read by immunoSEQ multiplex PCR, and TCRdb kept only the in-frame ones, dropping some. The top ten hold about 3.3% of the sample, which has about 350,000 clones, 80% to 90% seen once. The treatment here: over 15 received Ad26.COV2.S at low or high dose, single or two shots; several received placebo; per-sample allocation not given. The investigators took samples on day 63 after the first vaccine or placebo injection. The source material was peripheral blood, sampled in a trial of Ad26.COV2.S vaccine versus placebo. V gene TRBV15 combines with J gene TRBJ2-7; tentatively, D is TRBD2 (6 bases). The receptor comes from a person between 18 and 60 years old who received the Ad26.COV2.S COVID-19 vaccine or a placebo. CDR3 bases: TGTGCCACCAGCAGGGTGACTAGTGGGGAGCAGTACTTC. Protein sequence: CATSRVTSGEQYF.